These 3 T cell receptor beta chains originate from one sample sequenced in a study of T-cell memory formation after mild COVID-19. TCRdb re-called the 5' RACE reads with MiXCR, one entry per CDR3 protein. Of fewer than 650,000 distinct CDR3 sequences in the sample, around 16% were seen once. The sample comprised PBMCs or a T cell subset sorted from them (not recorded which). All receptors derive from an adult woman who had mild COVID-19 (a few samples of this study predate the infection). Cell type and time point are not known.

The J gene is TRBJ2-5, the V gene TRBV5-4; no firm D call. Trimming took off 8 bases at V and 5 bases at J, with 19 bases between the two ends. The CDR3 runs 14 residues. Per germline, CDR1 SGHNT and CDR2 YYREEE (reference sequence). CDR3 DNA sequence: TGTGCCAGGTCCACCGGGCCCCGGAGCGAGACCCAGTACTTC. It yields the protein CARSTGPRSETQYF.

The chain has TRBV4-1 and TRBJ2-1; 8 nucleotides agree with TRBD2. Germline lookup yields CDR1 MGHRA and CDR2 YSYEKL. The CDR3 length is 16 residues. Trimming at V came to 4 bases and at J to 0 bases, leaving 5 bases not matched to a gene. The CDR3 DNA follows: TGCGCCAGCAGCCGAGGTCGGGGGGGCTCCTACAATGAGCAGTTCTTC. Translated, it gives CASSRGRGGSYNEQFF.

This chain uses TRBV7-2 with TRBJ1-2; D ambiguous. V was shortened by 3 bases and J by 5 bases, with 13 bases between the two germline ends. This CDR3 has 14 residues. Germline CDR1 and CDR2: SGHTA and FQGNSA. The CDR3 reads CASSFSPAGYGYTF. The CDR3 DNA follows: TGTGCCAGCAGCTTTTCGCCCGCCGGGTATGGCTACACCTTC.